These 22 T cell receptor beta chains were all obtained from the same sample, sequenced in a study of metastatic and nonmetastatic thyroid tumors. TCRdb re-called the PCR reads with MiXCR. The data hold 39,000 or so clones, with approximately 19% observed a single time. Until they underwent thyroid surgery, no patient had received any treatment. The sample consisted of blood. These receptors all come from a female donor with papillary thyroid cancer or a benign thyroid nodule (not recorded which). Some clones in this sample may be carry-over from other donors' samples.

This clone was recorded many times. This chain connects TRBV7-8 to TRBJ2-1; 11 bases line up with TRBD2. The J segment lost 5 bases and the V segment lost 3 bases, leaving 3 bases of the junction unmatched. The CDR3 is made up of 15 amino acids. Germline V gene sequence: CDR1 SGHVS, CDR2 FQNEAQ. The CDR3: CASSLGSGRDNEQFF. For the CDR3, the DNA is TGTGCCAGCAGCTTGGGTAGCGGGAGGGACAATGAGCAGTTCTTC.

CDR3 residues: CASSQGFGGEEYEQYF. The CDR3 region has the DNA TGTGCCAGCAGCCAAGGGTTCGGGGGGGAAGAATACGAGCAGTACTTC. The chain uses TRBV3-1 and TRBJ2-7, with 8 bases that match TRBD2. After removal of 1 base from V and 4 bases from J, the junction contained 9 bases not matched to a gene. The CDR3 covers 16 residues. Germline V gene data show CDR1 as LGHDT and CDR2 as YNNKEL (reference sequence).

There are many counts of this clone. V is TRBV5-1 and J is TRBJ2-1; 14 nucleotides line up with TRBD2. CDR3 length equals 15 residues. The V and J ends lost 5 bases and 7 bases, in that order; junction bases with no gene match: 5. Germline V gene lookup returns CDR1 SGHRS and CDR2 YFSETQ. CDR3 DNA: TGCGCCAGCAGTTTTGGACTAGCGGGAGGTAATGAGCAGTTCTTC. It yields the protein CASSFGLAGGNEQFF.

The sample holds many counts of this clone. The V gene is TRBV5-1, the J gene TRBJ2-1; TRBD2 matches at 10 bases. The V gene end was trimmed by 4 bases and the J gene end by 1 base; junction bases not matched to a gene: 2. This CDR3 has 15 amino acids. CDR1 and CDR2 from the germline V gene are SGHRS and YFSETQ. The CDR3 bases are TGCGCCAGCAGCCAGCGGGGGGGATCCTACAATGAGCAGTTCTTC. Protein: CASSQRGGSYNEQFF.

This clone was counted at least ten times. The rearrangement joins TRBV5-1 to TRBJ2-7, with a weak D call TRBD2 (5 bases). The germline V gene has CDR1 SGHRS and CDR2 YFSETQ. With 5 bases removed from V and 6 bases from J, the gap between germline ends came to 21 bases. The CDR3 extends over 15 amino acids. CDR3 sequence: CASSASGGLGVEQYF. CDR3 sequence (DNA): TGCGCCAGCAGTGCCAGCGGAGGCCTCGGTGTCGAGCAGTACTTC.

The V and J genes are TRBV5-1 and TRBJ1-1; 7 nucleotides agree with TRBD1. The CDR3 extends over 13 amino acids. The trim removed 6 bases at V and 4 bases at J, leaving 6 bases unmatched. Germline V gene sequence: CDR1 SGHRS, CDR2 YFSETQ. CDR3 coding DNA: TGCGCCAGCAAGACAGGGTTGGGCACTGAAGCTTTCTTT. It is translated as CASKTGLGTEAFF.

This sequence joins TRBV6-5 and TRBJ2-5, with TRBD1 matching over 8 bases. V lost 4 bases, J lost 5 bases, and 6 bases stayed unmatched. The CDR3 spans 14 residues. From germline, CDR1 is MNHEY and CDR2 SVGAGI. The DNA of the CDR3 is TGTGCCAGCAGTTCCGGCACAGGGGGGGAGACCCAGTACTTC. Protein product: CASSSGTGGETQYF.

For this clone: Without the conserved terminal phenylalanine or tryptophan, this CDR3 likely stems from a read error. The chain employs TRBV6-9 and TRBJ2-5; possibly TRBD2 for D (5 bases). The CDR3 length is 11 residues. Germline V gives CDR1 MNHGY, CDR2 SVAAGI. As DNA, the CDR3 is TGTGCCAGCAGTTACGGGGAGACACAGTACTTA. This codes for CASSYGETQYL.

This clone was seen ten or more times. The chain combines TRBV9 with TRBJ2-3, with 11 bases fitting TRBD1. This CDR3 is built from 15 residues. Germline loops: CDR1 SGDLS, CDR2 YYNGEE. V lost 3 bases and J lost 4; bases outside the gene matches: 4. The CDR3 nucleotides read TGTGCCAGCAGCGCGTGGACAGGGGGCGCAGATACGCAGTATTTT. Protein: CASSAWTGGADTQYF.

This clone came up many times. The chain joins TRBV15 to TRBJ1-2; D is unclear. This CDR3 region has 15 residues. The V end was cut by 3 bases, the J end by 7 bases, with 18 bases between. From germline, CDR1 is LNHNV and CDR2 YYDKDF (reference sequence). The CDR3 protein is CATSSPNGGITGYTF. CDR3 in DNA: TGTGCCACCAGCAGTCCCAACGGAGGAATTACTGGCTACACCTTC.

There are many counts of this clone. The chain is built from TRBV2 and TRBJ2-4; no definite D call. This CDR3 contains 16 residues. V was shortened by 5 bases and J by 0 bases, with 14 bases between the two germline ends. Germline CDR1 is SNHLY and CDR2 is FYNNEI. The CDR3 spells CASSPKIALAKNIQYF. Written as DNA, the CDR3 is TGTGCCAGCAGTCCAAAAATAGCACTAGCCAAAAACATTCAGTACTTC.

This clone appeared a single time. The V call is TRBV7-8, the J call TRBJ2-6; no firm D call. Trimming shortened V by 7 bases and J by 0 bases, and 10 bases separated the two germline ends. Germline V lookup: CDR1 SGHVS, CDR2 FQNEAQ. The length of the CDR3 is 15 residues. CDR3 bases: TGTGCCAGCATCCGTCATGGCTCTGGGGCCAACGTCCTGACTTTC. Its protein is CASIRHGSGANVLTF.

This chain connects TRBV9 to TRBJ1-6; TRBD1 matches 9 bases. The ends lost 4 bases at V and 7 bases at J; junction bases unmatched: 6. Germline V gene lookup returns CDR1 SGDLS and CDR2 YYNGEE. This CDR3 spans 15 amino acids. The CDR3 sequence: CASSPGQGKNSPLHF. The CDR3 DNA reads TGTGCCAGCAGCCCCGGACAGGGGAAGAATTCACCCCTCCACTTT.

This clone was detected ten times or more. This rearrangement joins TRBV19 to TRBJ1-1; 9 nucleotides match TRBD1. V shed 5 bases, J shed 3 bases, and the junction held 7 bases outside the gene matches. Germline V gene lookup returns CDR1 LNHDA and CDR2 SQIVND (reference sequence). This CDR3 spans 15 amino acids. CDR3 coding DNA: TGTGCCAGTAGTCCCAACAGGGGGCCTGACACTGAAGCTTTCTTT. Protein product: CASSPNRGPDTEAFF. The variable domain in full, with the rest retrieved from reference TRBV19 and TRBJ1-1, is DGGITQSPKYLFRKEGQNVTLSCEQNLNHDAMYWYRQDPGQGLRLIYYSQIVNDFQKGDIAEGYSVSREKKESFPLTVTSAQKNPTAFYLCASSPNRGPDTEAFFGQGTRLTVV.

This clone was seen at least ten times. The chain has TRBV5-4 and TRBJ2-3; weak D call: TRBD1 (5 bases). Per the germline V gene, CDR1 is SGHNT and CDR2 is YYREEE (reference sequence). This CDR3 region has 13 residues. Trimming left V 3 bases short and J 4 bases short, with 9 bases between. The CDR3 spells CASSSAGPDTQYF. The CDR3 bases are TGTGCCAGCAGCTCGGCAGGGCCAGATACGCAGTATTTT. Full variable domain (rest looked up from reference TRBV5-4 and TRBJ2-3): ETGVTQSPTHLIKTRGQQVTLRCSSQSGHNTVSWYQQALGQGPQFIFQYYREEENGRGNFPPRFSGLQFPNYSSELNVNALELDDSALYLCASSSAGPDTQYFGPGTRLTVL.

This sequence joins TRBV5-6 and TRBJ2-5; 7 nucleotides match TRBD1. The J segment lost 4 bases and the V segment lost 4 bases, leaving 10 bases of the junction unmatched. The CDR3 is made up of 15 amino acids. Per germline, CDR1 SGHDT and CDR2 YYEEEE. CDR3 coding DNA: TGTGCCAGCAGCCCGTACGCGACAGGGCCAGAGACCCAGTACTTC. Translation: CASSPYATGPETQYF.

This clone was recorded many times. With a much larger clone just one base away, this may be a read error. This sample includes further DNA sequences coding for the same CDR3. The chain links TRBV24-1 to TRBJ2-7, with TRBD1 as a possible D gene (7 bases). The CDR3 spans 14 residues. In germline, CDR1 is KGHDR, CDR2 SFDVKD. Trimming shortened V by 7 bases and J by 3 bases, and 15 bases separated the two germline ends. The CDR3 reads CATSSSRGDYEQYF. Here the CDR3 DNA reads TGTGCCACCAGCTCCAGCAGGGGGGACTACGAGCAGTACTTC.

On this clone itself: A clone one base away is much larger, so this may be a read error. The chain combines TRBV14 with TRBJ1-2; the D is unclear. Germline lookup yields CDR1 SGHDN and CDR2 FVKESK. The CDR3 sequence is 11 residues long. The germline V and J ends were trimmed by 2 bases and 10 bases, with 8 bases remaining between them. DNA for the CDR3: TGTGCCAGCAGCCAAATGGGGATCTACACCTTC. It encodes CASSQMGIYTF.

The rearrangement uses TRBV6-2 or TRBV6-3 and TRBJ2-3, with D maybe TRBD2 (6 bases). Deletions cut 4 bases from V and 7 bases from J, with 21 bases between. The CDR3 spans 16 residues. From germline, CDR1 is MNHEY and CDR2 SVGEGT. CDR3 DNA sequence: TGTGCCAGCAGTTCTCACAGGTCGGGAGTAACATATACGCAGTATTTT. It yields the protein CASSSHRSGVTYTQYF.

This clone showed up many times. As DNA, the CDR3 is TGTGCCATCAGCGGGACAGGGAAGGATGGCTACACCTTC. It specifies CAISGTGKDGYTF. The rearrangement uses TRBV10-3 and TRBJ1-2; 9 bases map to TRBD1. Germline V gene data show CDR1 as ENHRY and CDR2 as SYGVKD. The CDR3 length is 13 residues. The trim removed 6 bases at V and 6 bases at J, leaving 5 bases unmatched.

The V gene is TRBV28, the J gene TRBJ1-6; possible D gene TRBD1, 5 bases. Looked up from germline, CDR1 is MDHEN and CDR2 is SYDVKM. The CDR3 is made up of 15 amino acids. The V end lost 6 bases, the J end lost 7 bases, and 16 bases lay between the germline ends. The CDR3 sequence: CASSLESGPNSPLHF. In nucleotides, the CDR3 is TGTGCCAGCAGCTTAGAATCAGGGCCCAATTCACCCCTCCACTTT.

The chain is built from TRBV6-1 and TRBJ2-7; perhaps TRBD2 as D (6 bases). The V gene lost 5 bases and the J gene lost 1 base, with 15 bases spanning the gap. In germline, CDR1 is MNHNS, CDR2 SASEGT. This CDR3 region has 15 residues. The CDR3 reads CASSPDGGGSYEQYF. The CDR3 coding sequence is TGTGCCAGCAGTCCCGACGGGGGAGGATCCTACGAGCAGTACTTC.